These 19 T cell receptor beta chains were all obtained from the same sample, sequenced in a study of T cells in Graves' hyperthyroidism and ophthalmopathy. Amplification targeted TCR beta CDR3 regions from RNA transcripts. When the TCR CDR3 underwent first-round RT-PCR, the HTBI primer set was used. A single record per CDR3 protein comes from TCRdb applying MiXCR to the multiplex PCR reads. There are 95,000 to 100,000 distinct CDR3 sequences in the sample; roughly half occur only once, and 25% to 30% lies in the top ten. The sample was blood. Receptors were obtained from a woman in her thirties or forties with Graves' hyperthyroidism.

At least ten counts were recorded for this clonotype. The chain couples TRBV5-1 to TRBJ2-3; 10 bases are shared with TRBD2. CDR1 SGHRS and CDR2 YFSETQ come from the germline V gene. The CDR3 is 15 residues long. The V segment lost 5 bases and the J segment 5 bases; nucleotides outside the gene matches: 8. As DNA, the CDR3 is TGCGCCAGCAGAAGCGGGACTAGCGCCATAGATACGCAGTATTTT. As protein: CASRSGTSAIDTQYF.

The gene calls are TRBV2 and TRBJ2-6; no clear D gene. Trimming stripped 6 bases from V and 4 bases from J, with 10 bases between. This CDR3 is built from 14 residues. Germline V gene data show CDR1 as SNHLY and CDR2 as FYNNEI. CDR3 sequence (DNA): TGTGCCAGCAGCCAAGGAACAGGGGCCAACGTCCTGACTTTC. Translation gives CASSQGTGANVLTF. The full variable domain, with the rest looked up from reference TRBV2 and TRBJ2-6, is EPEVTQTPSHQVTQMGQEVILRCVPISNHLYFYWYRQILGQKVEFLVSFYNNEISEKSEIFDDQFSVERPDGSNFTLKIRSTKLEDSAMYFCASSQGTGANVLTFGAGSRLTVL.

This rearrangement joins TRBV29-1 to TRBJ2-3, with TRBD2 matching 7 bases. V lost 4 bases to trimming and J lost 7 bases; unmatched junction nucleotides: 11. This CDR3 has 14 amino acids. CDR1 is SQVTM and CDR2 is ANQGSEA in the germline V gene. The chain's CDR3 is CSVAGGRGSNTQYF. CDR3 sequence (DNA): TGCAGCGTTGCGGGGGGAAGGGGCAGTAATACGCAGTATTTT.

V is TRBV20-1 and J is TRBJ2-7, with D possibly being TRBD1 or TRBD2 (5 bases each). CDR1 and CDR2 from the germline V gene are DFQATT and SNEGSKA (reference sequence). The CDR3 runs to 12 residues. V was shortened by 6 bases and J by 0 bases, with 9 bases between the two germline ends. CDR3 nucleotide sequence: TGCAGTGCCGGGGACCTCTCCTACGAGCAGTACTTC. Translated, it gives CSAGDLSYEQYF.

This clonotype was seen ten or more times. The chain recombines TRBV7-6 with TRBJ1-5; D call uncertain. The germline gives CDR1 SGHVS, CDR2 FNYEAQ. The CDR3 extends over 13 amino acids. V lost 4 bases to trimming and J lost 6 bases, with 10 bases between them. In nucleotides, the CDR3 is TGTGCCAGCAGCTCGGCGGTGGGTCAGCCCCAGCATTTT. Translating gives CASSSAVGQPQHF. The variable domain in full, completed from reference TRBV7-6 and TRBJ1-5, reads GAGVSQSPRYKVTKRGQDVALRCDPISGHVSLYWYRQALGQGPEFLTYFNYEAQQDKSGLPNDRFSAERPEGSISTLTIQRTEQRDSAMYRCASSSAVGQPQHFGDGTRLSIL.

This clonotype has more than one count but fewer than ten. This sequence joins TRBV7-2 and TRBJ2-3; unclear D gene. Germline CDR1 and CDR2: SGHTA and FQGNSA. Trimming stripped 1 base from V and 2 bases from J, with 10 bases between. The CDR3 is 15 amino acids. The CDR3 spells CASSLDRAVTDTQYF. CDR3 sequence (DNA): TGTGCCAGCAGCTTAGATAGGGCAGTCACAGATACGCAGTATTTT.

This clonotype was found many times. The V call is TRBV7-2, the J call TRBJ1-1; 7 positions agree with TRBD1. This CDR3 has 14 amino acids. J lost 10 bases, V lost 2 bases, and 10 bases had no gene match. Germline CDR1 and CDR2: SGHTA and FQGNSA. CDR3 bases: TGTGCCAGCAGCTTAATCGAGGGGGCAGTGGGAGCTTTCTTT. Protein sequence: CASSLIEGAVGAFF.

This clonotype has just a few counts. The chain links TRBV20-1 to TRBJ2-3; 11 positions match TRBD1. V dropped 5 bases and J dropped 5; count of bases not matched to a gene: 6. Looked up from germline, CDR1 is DFQATT and CDR2 is SNEGSKA (reference sequence). This CDR3 contains 14 residues. CDR3 in DNA: TGCAGTGCTGAGGACAGGGGGCTTGAAGATACGCAGTATTTT. Translating it yields CSAEDRGLEDTQYF.

The V and J genes are TRBV20-1 and TRBJ2-3; TRBD1 matches at 10 bases. This CDR3 is built from 14 residues. With 6 bases clipped from V and 6 bases from J, the junction kept 9 bases outside the gene matches. Germline CDR1 DFQATT, CDR2 SNEGSKA (reference sequence). CDR3 in amino acids: CSAWRTGGVDTQYF. In nucleotides, the CDR3 is TGCAGTGCGTGGCGGACAGGGGGTGTGGATACGCAGTATTTT.

V and J are TRBV28 and TRBJ2-7; possible D gene TRBD1, 6 bases. Trimming stripped 5 bases from V and 2 bases from J, with 16 bases between. Germline-derived CDR1 and CDR2 are MDHEN and SYDVKM. The CDR3 spans 15 residues. The CDR3 loop reads CASSPYAGAPYEQYF. Written as DNA, the CDR3 is TGTGCCAGCAGTCCTTATGCAGGGGCCCCCTACGAGCAGTACTTC.

There are a few counts of this clonotype. The V call is TRBV15, the J call TRBJ2-7; D is perhaps TRBD1 (5 bases). The CDR3 consists of 15 residues. Germline loops: CDR1 LNHNV, CDR2 YYDKDF (reference sequence). The V gene lost 2 bases and the J gene lost 0 bases, with 11 bases spanning the gap. CDR3 nucleotide sequence: TGTGCCACCAGCAGATATGACACAGGCTCCTACGAGCAGTACTTC. This codes for CATSRYDTGSYEQYF.

This chain joins TRBV7-2 and TRBJ2-7; D is possibly TRBD1 or TRBD2 (5 bases each). Per germline, CDR1 SGHTA and CDR2 FQGNSA. The CDR3 runs 13 residues. V was cut by 6 bases and J by 0 bases, with 9 bases left in between. The CDR3 DNA reads as TGTGCCAGCAGTGTAGGGACCTCCTACGAGCAGTACTTC. Its protein product is CASSVGTSYEQYF.

The genes are TRBV25-1 and TRBJ2-5; tentatively, D is TRBD2 (5 bases). Germline V gene sequence: CDR1 MGHDK, CDR2 SYGVNS. The CDR3 length is 13 residues. Trimming took 8 bases from V and 5 from J, leaving 15 bases between them. Written as DNA, the CDR3 is TGTGCCAGCTTCGGGGATAGGAGGGAGACCCAGTACTTC. This gives the protein CASFGDRRETQYF.

V gene TRBV2 combines with J gene TRBJ1-5; no clear D gene. Germline values: CDR1 SNHLY, CDR2 FYNNEI. The V end lost 4 bases, the J end lost 11 bases, and 9 bases lay between the germline ends. The CDR3 covers 11 residues. The CDR3 DNA sequence: TGTGCCAGCAGTGCAGAAGAGACCCAGCATTTT. Amino acid sequence: CASSAEETQHF.

This clonotype was picked up a small number of times. The rearrangement links TRBV10-3 to TRBJ1-4; D is undetermined. Germline CDR1 ENHRY, CDR2 SYGVKD. CDR3 length: 13 residues. V gave up 5 bases and J gave up 8 bases, with 12 bases separating them. The CDR3 spells CAISPGGEEKLFF. The CDR3 DNA is TGTGCCATCAGTCCTGGCGGGGAGGAAAAACTGTTTTTT.

In regard to this clonotype: This is likely a read error, given that the CDR3 carries no conserved phenylalanine or tryptophan at its end. This sequence joins TRBV7-2 and TRBJ2-5; D unresolved. Germline lookup yields CDR1 SGHTA and CDR2 FQGNSA. CDR3 length equals 13 residues. The V end was cut by 5 bases, the J end by 5 bases, with 12 bases between. For the CDR3, the DNA is TGTGCCAGCAGCACCCTTAGTCTCGAGACCCAGTACTCC. Amino acids: CASSTLSLETQYS.

This clonotype was detected many times. V usage is TRBV10-3 and J usage is TRBJ2-2; D ambiguous. V shed 0 bases and J shed 1 base, with 6 bases lying between them. Germline CDR1 reads ENHRY; CDR2 reads SYGVKD. The CDR3 loop spans 15 amino acids. The CDR3 DNA reads as TGTGCCATCAGTGAGTCGAAGGGGAACACCGGGGAGCTGTTTTTT. Translating it yields CAISESKGNTGELFF.

For this clonotype: A read error is possible here, since a much larger clone lies one base away. This sequence joins TRBV19 and TRBJ2-2, with 7 bases that match TRBD1. CDR3 length: 14 residues. From germline, CDR1 is LNHDA and CDR2 SQIVND (reference sequence). CDR3 residues: CTSTRDRNTGELFF. DNA for the CDR3: TGTACCAGTACCCGGGACAGAAACACCGGGGAGCTGTTTTTT.

In regard to this clonotype: This could be a read error, since a much larger clone is one nucleotide away. V is TRBV20-1 and J is TRBJ2-5; 7 bases line up with TRBD1. This CDR3 has 15 amino acids. In germline, CDR1 is DFQATT, CDR2 SNEGSKA (reference sequence). V dropped 0 bases and J dropped 5; count of bases not matched to a gene: 9. The CDR3 reads CSAREPQGHMETQYF. CDR3 DNA: TGCAGTGCTAGAGAACCACAGGGGCATATGGAGACCCAGTACTTC.